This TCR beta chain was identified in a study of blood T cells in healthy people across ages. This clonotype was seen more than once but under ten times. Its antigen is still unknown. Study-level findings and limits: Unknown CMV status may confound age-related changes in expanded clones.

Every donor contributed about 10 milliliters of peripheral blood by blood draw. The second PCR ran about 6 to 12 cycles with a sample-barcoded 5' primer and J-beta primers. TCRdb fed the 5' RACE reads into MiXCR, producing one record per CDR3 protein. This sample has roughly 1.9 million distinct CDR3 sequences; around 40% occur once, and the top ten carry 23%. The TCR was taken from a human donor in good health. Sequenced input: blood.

CDR3 protein: CATIGTSGPNYNEQFF. In DNA, the CDR3 is TGTGCCACCATAGGGACTAGCGGGCCTAACTACAATGAGCAGTTCTTC. The rearrangement links TRBV15 to TRBJ2-1; 12 bases agree with TRBD2. The germline V gene encodes CDR1 LNHNV and CDR2 YYDKDF (reference sequence). The CDR3 has 16 residues. After removal of 7 bases from V and 3 bases from J, the junction contained 7 bases not matched to a gene.